The 5 T cell receptor beta chains given below trace back to one sample, sequenced in a study of CD8 T cells in ankylosing spondylitis. TCRdb re-called the 5' RACE reads with MiXCR, one entry per CDR3 protein. The sample holds 200,000 to 300,000 distinct CDR3 sequences, 8% to 9.5% seen once. The sample consisted of blood, either unsorted or a sorted T cell fraction (not recorded which). All receptors come from a male donor with ankylosing spondylitis or in good health (not recorded which).

This clonotype was seen at least ten times. V and J are TRBV28 and TRBJ1-1; D possibly corresponds to TRBD1 (6 bases). Trimming took off 7 bases at V and 0 bases at J, with 15 bases between the two ends. CDR1 and CDR2 (germline): MDHEN, SYDVKM. The CDR3 has 15 residues. The CDR3 protein is CASTTPDSLNTEAFF. Written as DNA, the CDR3 is TGTGCCAGCACCACCCCGGACAGCTTGAACACTGAAGCTTTCTTT. Full variable domain (remainder filled in from reference TRBV28 and TRBJ1-1): DVKVTQSSRYLVKRTGEKVFLECVQDMDHENMFWYRQDPGLGLRLIYFSYDVKMKEKGDIPEGYSVSREKKERFSLILESASTNQTSMYLCASTTPDSLNTEAFFGQGTRLTVV.

This clonotype was picked up many times. This chain joins TRBV19 and TRBJ1-1; D ambiguous. The V end was cut by 6 bases, the J end by 6 bases, with 11 bases between. This CDR3 is built from 12 residues. CDR1 and CDR2 (germline): LNHDA, SQIVND (reference sequence). The CDR3 reads CASRTSIAEAFF. In nucleotides, the CDR3 is TGTGCCAGTAGAACAAGTATAGCTGAAGCTTTCTTT. Full variable domain (remainder filled in from reference TRBV19 and TRBJ1-1): DGGITQSPKYLFRKEGQNVTLSCEQNLNHDAMYWYRQDPGQGLRLIYYSQIVNDFQKGDIAEGYSVSREKKESFPLTVTSAQKNPTAFYLCASRTSIAEAFFGQGTRLTVV.

This clonotype has ten or more counts. The rearrangement uses TRBV12-3 or TRBV12-4 and TRBJ1-1, with D possibly matching TRBD1 (5 bases). The CDR3 spans 13 residues. V dropped 5 bases and J dropped 4 bases, with 11 bases sitting between them. The CDR3 is CASSPWGGTEAFF. The CDR3 nucleotides are TGTGCCAGCAGTCCGTGGGGGGGCACTGAAGCTTTCTTT.

The table lists this clonotype with many counts. The chain has TRBV4-1 and TRBJ1-6; perhaps TRBD1 as D (6 bases). The V end was cut by 8 bases, the J end by 10 bases, with 12 bases between. CDR1 and CDR2 (germline): MGHRA, YSYEKL. There are 12 residues in the CDR3. This chain's CDR3 is CASRGGTSPLHF. The CDR3 DNA follows: TGCGCCAGCCGAGGGGGGACCTCACCCCTCCACTTT.

This clonotype was observed at least ten times. The rearrangement joins TRBV3-1 to TRBJ2-1; a weak D match, TRBD2 (6 bases). V was trimmed by 4 bases and J by 0 bases, leaving 13 bases between them. CDR1 LGHDT and CDR2 YNNKEL come from the germline V gene (reference sequence). CDR3 size: 16 residues. The CDR3 loop reads CASSPGLTSSYNEQFF. As DNA, the CDR3 is TGTGCCAGCAGCCCGGGACTTACGAGCTCCTACAATGAGCAGTTCTTC.